The 20 T cell receptor beta chains listed next were all sequenced from one sample in a study of cytomegalovirus exposure and HLA in healthy donors. PCR amplification relied on 60 Vbeta primers (plus 13 Jbeta primers). Sequenced by immunoSEQ multiplex PCR; TCRdb stores in-frame clones only, minus some. The sample has about 190,000 clones, 75% to 80% seen once; the top ten hold 2% to 2.5%. Sequenced: PBMCs. All receptors come from a woman aged 25 to 39 in good health and CMV-seropositive.

This sequence joins TRBV2 and TRBJ1-3; D is unclear. Germline V lookup: CDR1 SNHLY, CDR2 FYNNEI. V lost 2 bases and J lost 0, with 11 bases in between. CDR3 length: 16 amino acids. The DNA for the CDR3 is TGTGCCAGCAGTGAATTTTGGGCTGGCTCTGGAAACACCATATATTTT. It codes for CASSEFWAGSGNTIYF.

This rearrangement joins TRBV15 to TRBJ1-2; D not certain. Germline CDR1 reads LNHNV; CDR2 reads YYDKDF (reference sequence). Trimming took 0 bases from V and 8 from J, leaving 13 bases between them. The CDR3 extends over 14 amino acids. CDR3 bases: TGTGCCACCAGCAGAGAAACCAGTGTGGGCGGCTACACCTTC. It encodes CATSRETSVGGYTF.

V usage is TRBV5-5 and J usage is TRBJ1-2; 7 positions match TRBD1. The germline CDR1 and CDR2 sequences are SGHKS and YYEKEE (reference sequence). The V gene end was trimmed by 5 bases and the J gene end by 4 bases; junction bases not matched to a gene: 11. The CDR3 totals 15 residues. The CDR3 protein is CASRTRDSSSYGYTF. As DNA, the CDR3 is TGTGCCAGCAGGACTAGGGACAGTTCATCCTATGGCTACACCTTC.

The V and J genes are TRBV4-2 and TRBJ1-3; D ambiguous. With 7 bases removed from V and 4 bases from J, the gap between germline ends came to 20 bases. The CDR3 has 16 amino acids. In germline, CDR1 is LGHNA, CDR2 YNFKEQ. The CDR3 protein is CASTPRGSLSGNTIYF. The CDR3 DNA sequence: TGTGCCAGCACCCCGAGAGGGTCCCTTAGCGGAAACACCATATATTTT.

The gene calls are TRBV9 and TRBJ2-1, with a weak D call TRBD2 (6 bases). CDR1 and CDR2 (germline): SGDLS, YYNGEE. This CDR3 spans 12 amino acids. Trimming stripped 3 bases from V and 11 bases from J, with 12 bases between. The CDR3 loop reads CASSGRGGQQFF. CDR3 nucleotide sequence: TGTGCCAGCAGCGGGAGGGGAGGTCAGCAGTTCTTC.

J is TRBJ1-5 and V is TRBV6-1; D might be TRBD1 (6 bases). Trimming took off 3 bases at V and 5 bases at J, with 11 bases between the two ends. The length of the CDR3 is 14 residues. CDR1 MNHNS and CDR2 SASEGT come from the germline V gene. CDR3 coding DNA: TGTGCCAGCAGTGAGCATGGGGGCGATCAGCCCCAGCATTTT. Encoded protein: CASSEHGGDQPQHF.

This clone came up a few times. The V gene is TRBV10-3, the J gene TRBJ1-1; a weak D match, TRBD1 (5 bases). Germline CDR1 is ENHRY and CDR2 is SYGVKD. Trimming cost V 10 bases and J 2 bases, with 14 bases left between them. The length of the CDR3 is 13 residues. In DNA form, the CDR3 reads TGTGCCAGTGGTCCGGGGGACAACACTGAAGCTTTCTTT. This encodes CASGPGDNTEAFF.

The chain combines TRBV7-2 with TRBJ2-1; 8 bases line up with TRBD1. The CDR3 consists of 16 residues. Trimming removed 1 base from V and 4 bases from J; junction bases left unmatched: 6. Germline CDR1 SGHTA, CDR2 FQGNSA. The CDR3 coding sequence is TGTGCCAGCAGCTTAGTGGTGACAGGGGTATACAATGAGCAGTTCTTC. Encoded protein: CASSLVVTGVYNEQFF.

Comments on this clone: Relative to the germline gene, one junction end is altered; a read error may explain this. The chain combines TRBV5-4 with TRBJ1-2, with D possibly being TRBD1 (5 bases). The CDR3 extends over 15 amino acids. Germline lookup yields CDR1 SGHNT and CDR2 YYREEE (reference sequence). The CDR3: CASRLGGGINYGYTF. CDR3 nucleotides: TGTGCCAGCAGATTGGGCGGGGGGATTAACTATGGCTACACCTTC.

The chain combines TRBV5-1 with TRBJ1-2; no reliable D call. Germline CDR1 is SGHRS and CDR2 is YFSETQ. V shed 0 bases and J shed 8 bases, with 17 bases lying between them. This CDR3 has 15 amino acids. The CDR3 here is CASSLDSPGVGGYTF. The DNA of the CDR3 is TGCGCCAGCAGCTTGGACAGCCCCGGTGTCGGCGGCTACACCTTC.

V usage is TRBV7-2 and J usage is TRBJ1-2, with D perhaps matching TRBD1 (5 bases). The CDR3 is made up of 12 amino acids. Germline CDR1 is SGHTA and CDR2 is FQGNSA. V was pared by 5 bases and J by 6 bases, with 10 bases between. CDR3: CASSPQGDGYTF. In nucleotides, the CDR3 is TGTGCCAGCAGCCCGCAGGGTGATGGCTACACCTTC.

The chain is built from TRBV6-6 and TRBJ1-6; 8 nucleotides match TRBD1. The CDR3 length is 13 residues. V shed 8 bases and J 10 bases; nucleotides not matched to a gene: 7. Germline lookup yields CDR1 MNHNY and CDR2 SVGAGI (reference sequence). This CDR3 reads CASGDRFGSPLHF. DNA for the CDR3: TGTGCCAGCGGGGACAGGTTTGGGTCACCCCTCCACTTT.

This clone occurred once. The chain joins TRBV5-1 to TRBJ1-6; 9 bases are a match to TRBD1. The V segment lost 0 bases and the J segment 5 bases; nucleotides outside the gene matches: 0. From germline, CDR1 is SGHRS and CDR2 YFSETQ. There are 15 residues in the CDR3. The CDR3 DNA reads TGCGCCAGCAGCTTGGGGGACAGGGATAATTCACCCCTCCACTTT. It codes for CASSLGDRDNSPLHF.

This clone has a single count. The V call is TRBV5-8, the J call TRBJ2-2; 12 bases are shared with TRBD1. The V and J ends lost 4 bases and 3 bases, in that order; junction bases with no gene match: 10. The CDR3 has 18 residues. The germline gives CDR1 SGHTS, CDR2 YDEGEE. The CDR3: CASSPGTGGRLDTGELFF. In DNA, the CDR3 is TGTGCCAGCAGCCCAGGGACAGGGGGCAGGTTGGACACCGGGGAGCTGTTTTTT.

The rearrangement uses TRBV29-1 and TRBJ2-7, with D possibly matching TRBD2 (6 bases). This CDR3 is built from 13 residues. V shed 3 bases and J shed 3 bases, with 12 bases lying between them. Per germline, CDR1 SQVTM and CDR2 ANQGSEA. For the CDR3, the DNA is TGCAGCGTTGATCCGGGGGACCGCTACGAGCAGTACTTC. Translating it yields CSVDPGDRYEQYF.

The genes are TRBV28 and TRBJ2-7; 9 positions match TRBD2. V was clipped by 6 bases and J by 0 bases; unmatched bases: 6. The CDR3 spans 15 residues. Germline V gene data show CDR1 as MDHEN and CDR2 as SYDVKM. The CDR3 DNA is TGTGCCAGCAGCCTGGGACTAGCTGACTCCTACGAGCAGTACTTC. Protein: CASSLGLADSYEQYF.

The chain uses TRBV7-9 and TRBJ2-2, with D possibly TRBD1 on 6 matching bases. Germline CDR1 and CDR2: SEHNR and FQNEAQ (reference sequence). The CDR3 has 14 residues. Trimming stripped 10 bases from V and 1 base from J, with 13 bases between. As DNA, the CDR3 is TGTGCCACCACGTCGACAGGGAACACCGGGGAGCTGTTTTTT. Translation: CATTSTGNTGELFF.

The chain recombines TRBV19 with TRBJ1-1, with unresolved D. V was trimmed by 6 bases and J by 1 base, leaving 9 bases between them. CDR3 size: 13 residues. Looked up from germline, CDR1 is LNHDA and CDR2 is SQIVND (reference sequence). The CDR3 DNA reads TGTGCCAGTAGGTTAGGGAGGAACACTGAAGCTTTCTTT. Translating it yields CASRLGRNTEAFF.

The chain employs TRBV4-3 and TRBJ1-1, with TRBD1 matching over 8 bases. The trim removed 1 base at V and 5 bases at J, leaving 6 bases unmatched. The CDR3 is 15 residues long. CDR1 is LGHNA and CDR2 is YSLEER in the germline V gene. The CDR3 here is CASSQVNRGRTEAFF. The CDR3 nucleotides are TGCGCCAGCAGCCAAGTTAACAGGGGGAGGACTGAAGCTTTCTTT.

This clone has more than one count but fewer than ten. V is TRBV29-1 and J is TRBJ2-5; D is uncertain. Gene TRBJ2-7 matches the end of the DNA better, so the J call may be wrong. Germline V lookup: CDR1 SQVTM, CDR2 ANQGSEA. The CDR3 consists of 11 residues. CDR3 region: CTLRHLYEQYF. The CDR3 DNA is TGCACCCTGCGGCACCTCTACGAGCAGTACTTC.